What follows are 6 T cell receptor beta chains derived from one specimen sequenced in a study of cytomegalovirus exposure and HLA in healthy donors. This PCR relied on a set of 60 Vbeta primers and 13 Jbeta primers. The data were produced by immunoSEQ multiplex PCR, yet TCRdb's version contains in-frame clones alone and is incomplete. Of about 140,000 clones in the sample, 73% were seen once. The specimen was PBMCs. Every receptor here comes from a human donor in good health.

This chain connects TRBV7-3 to TRBJ2-5; TRBD1 matches 9 bases. V shed 5 bases and J 4 bases; nucleotides not matched to a gene: 2. Germline values: CDR1 SGHTA, CDR2 FQGTGA. The CDR3 loop spans 13 amino acids. The CDR3 DNA is TGTGCCAGCAGCCCGGGACAGGGAGAGACCCAGTACTTC. The encoded protein is CASSPGQGETQYF.

The CDR3 sequence is CASSLAPGQQETQYF. CDR3 coding DNA: TGCGCCAGCAGCTTGGCCCCGGGACAGCAAGAGACCCAGTACTTC. V and J are TRBV5-1 and TRBJ2-5; 7 bases line up with TRBD1. The V segment lost 0 bases and the J segment 2 bases; nucleotides outside the gene matches: 4. Germline-derived CDR1 and CDR2 are SGHRS and YFSETQ. The CDR3 has 15 residues.

The gene calls are TRBV1 and TRBJ2-7; the D call in the table, TRBD1, was not verified against the DNA. TRBV1 is assigned pseudogene status. The CDR3 has 11 residues. DNA of the CDR3: TGCACCACCGGACAGTACTACGAGCAGTACTTC. It is translated as CTTGQYYEQYF.

This clone was seen a handful of times. The V call is TRBV4-2, the J call TRBJ2-1; 14 bases match TRBD2. Germline lookup yields CDR1 LGHNA and CDR2 YNFKEQ. The CDR3 runs to 19 residues. J lost 0 bases, V lost 0 bases, and 4 bases had no gene match. CDR3 DNA sequence: TGTGCCAGCAGCCAAGAGGGACTAGCGGGAGCACTCTCCTACAATGAGCAGTTCTTC. It encodes CASSQEGLAGALSYNEQFF.

The V gene is TRBV7-2, the J gene TRBJ2-7, with a tentative D call TRBD2 (6 bases). This CDR3 has 16 amino acids. Germline V CDR1 and CDR2: SGHTA, FQGNSA. Trimming took off 5 bases at V and 4 bases at J, with 21 bases between the two ends. The CDR3 sequence is CASSPGLAAMRYEQYF. In nucleotides, the CDR3 is TGTGCCAGCAGCCCCGGGTTAGCGGCAATGCGATACGAGCAGTACTTC.

This clone came up once. The chain joins TRBV9 to TRBJ2-3, with D possibly matching TRBD2 (5 bases). The CDR3 spans 12 residues. Trimming left V 3 bases short and J 3 bases short, with 5 bases between. Germline V gene lookup returns CDR1 SGDLS and CDR2 YYNGEE. CDR3 loop: CASSAGTDTQYF. CDR3 coding DNA: TGTGCCAGCAGCGCGGGGACAGATACGCAGTATTTT.